A single sample gave rise to the 9 T cell receptor beta chains below, sequenced in a study of radiation and T cells in renal cell carcinoma. The time point: blood 2 weeks post-SBRT. The treatment denotes: 15 Gy SBRT to primary tumor, nephrectomy 4 weeks later. The assay was immunoSEQ multiplex PCR, and TCRdb's table has in-frame clones only and misses some. This sample has about 130,000 clones; 88% occur once, and the top ten carry around 6%. Sequencing was performed on blood, taken from a patient whose treatment included radiotherapy and nephrectomy. All receptors come from a woman between 65 and 79 years old with renal cell carcinoma.

CDR3 DNA: TGTGCCAGCAGCAGGGACCGAACTAATGAAAAACTGTTTTTT. Its translation is CASSRDRTNEKLFF. The V call is TRBV11-3, the J call TRBJ1-4, with D perhaps TRBD1 (5 bases). The CDR3 sequence is 14 residues long. V gave up 5 bases and J gave up 1 base, with 8 bases separating them. From germline, CDR1 is SGHNT and CDR2 YENEEA.

This chain uses TRBV4-1 with TRBJ2-7; D perhaps matches TRBD1 (5 bases). Trimming took off 8 bases at V and 7 bases at J, with 9 bases between the two ends. The CDR3 runs 10 residues. CDR1 is MGHRA and CDR2 is YSYEKL in the germline V gene. In nucleotides, the CDR3 is TGCGCCAGCGCAGGGAATGAGCAGTACTTC. This translates into CASAGNEQYF.

This chain links TRBV2 with TRBJ2-7; TRBD2 matches at 15 bases. The ends lost 10 bases at V and 5 bases at J; junction bases unmatched: 9. Germline CDR1 SNHLY, CDR2 FYNNEI. This CDR3 region has 15 residues. In nucleotides, the CDR3 is TGTGCCACCAAGGGACTAGCGGGGGGCCGCGACGAGCAGTACTTC. Translated: CATKGLAGGRDEQYF.

In DNA, the CDR3 is TGTGCCAGCAGCTTAGCTCCGACAGGGCAGAATGAGCAGTTCTTC. Protein: CASSLAPTGQNEQFF. The chain recombines TRBV11-3 with TRBJ2-1; 7 nucleotides agree with TRBD1. The CDR3 spans 15 residues. In germline, CDR1 is SGHNT, CDR2 YENEEA. V shed 1 base and J 7 bases; nucleotides not matched to a gene: 7.

This chain connects TRBV28 to TRBJ2-6, with D possibly matching TRBD2 (6 bases). The CDR3 contains 14 residues. Looked up from germline, CDR1 is MDHEN and CDR2 is SYDVKM. With 6 bases removed from V and 4 bases from J, the gap between germline ends came to 10 bases. The CDR3 sequence: CASRGGGGANVLTF. The DNA for the CDR3 is TGTGCCAGCAGGGGAGGTGGAGGGGCCAACGTCCTGACTTTC.

CDR3 region: CASGLAGTDTQYF. The CDR3 coding sequence is TGTGCCAGCGGGCTAGCGGGCACAGATACGCAGTATTTT. The chain joins TRBV7-9 to TRBJ2-3, with 7 bases aligning to TRBD2. The CDR3 totals 13 residues. Germline values: CDR1 SEHNR, CDR2 FQNEAQ (reference sequence). The V segment lost 8 bases and the J segment 1 base; nucleotides outside the gene matches: 3.

J is TRBJ2-7 and V is TRBV19, with TRBD1 matching 8 bases. CDR3 length equals 15 residues. Trimming cost V 0 bases and J 6 bases; bases outside gene matches: 7. Germline V CDR1 and CDR2: LNHDA, SQIVND (reference sequence). For the CDR3, the DNA is TGTGCCAGTAGTATAGATCTGGCAGGGGGCAGCGAGCAGTACTTC. Its protein product is CASSIDLAGGSEQYF.

J is TRBJ2-1 and V is TRBV4-2, with D hard to call. CDR1 and CDR2 (germline): LGHNA, YNFKEQ. With 1 base removed from V and 6 bases from J, the gap between germline ends came to 10 bases. This CDR3 has 14 residues. CDR3 sequence reads: CASSQVELLNEQFF. In DNA, the CDR3 is TGTGCCAGCAGCCAAGTTGAACTACTCAATGAGCAGTTCTTC.

The chain carries TRBV6-1 and TRBJ2-1; no firm D call. Trimming left V 5 bases short and J 3 bases short, with 11 bases between. Germline assignment: CDR1 MNHNS and CDR2 SASEGT. This CDR3 is 14 amino acids long. CDR3 sequence: CASSRPASYNEQFF. The CDR3 region has the DNA TGTGCCAGCAGTCGACCAGCCAGCTACAATGAGCAGTTCTTC.